These 14 T cell receptor beta chains came from one sample sequenced in a study of cytotoxic CD8 clonotypes in ibrutinib-treated CLL. The protocol was immunoSEQ multiplex PCR, while the TCRdb copy is restricted to in-frame clones and leaves out a portion. The data hold 35,000 or so clones, with around 70% observed a single time. The source material was PBMCs, sampled before ibrutinib treatment. The receptors come from a human donor with chronic lymphocytic leukemia.

The V call is TRBV5-1, the J call TRBJ1-4; no reliable D call. Germline V gene data show CDR1 as SGHRS and CDR2 as YFSETQ. The length of the CDR3 is 15 residues. Trimming stripped 1 base from V and 4 bases from J, with 11 bases between. As DNA, the CDR3 is TGCGCCAGCAGCTTGTCAGCAGGATTTAATGAAAAACTGTTTTTT. Translating it yields CASSLSAGFNEKLFF.

This clone has just a few counts. The rearrangement joins TRBV2 to TRBJ1-2; 8 bases align to TRBD1. Trimming cost V 3 bases and J 4 bases; bases outside gene matches: 4. Germline V gene sequence: CDR1 SNHLY, CDR2 FYNNEI. This CDR3 has 14 amino acids. The CDR3 sequence is CASSDSGGTYGYTF. The CDR3 DNA is TGTGCCAGCAGTGACTCAGGGGGCACCTATGGCTACACCTTC.

The chain has TRBV10-3 and TRBJ2-1, with D perhaps matching TRBD2 (5 bases). Looked up from germline, CDR1 is ENHRY and CDR2 is SYGVKD. Trimming left V 7 bases short and J 6 bases short, with 16 bases between. The CDR3 runs to 14 residues. The CDR3 DNA sequence: TGTGCCATCACCCAGAGGGAATCCGGCAATGAGCAGTTCTTC. It translates to CAITQRESGNEQFF.

The chain recombines TRBV2 with TRBJ2-7; D unclear. This CDR3 spans 14 amino acids. Germline assignment: CDR1 SNHLY and CDR2 FYNNEI. Trimming pared 5 bases from V and 0 bases from J, leaving 11 bases between. This CDR3 reads CASSMGPFSYEQYF. The CDR3 DNA reads as TGTGCCAGCAGTATGGGTCCTTTCTCCTACGAGCAGTACTTC.

This chain connects TRBV4-1 to TRBJ1-5; D not resolved. Germline values: CDR1 MGHRA, CDR2 YSYEKL. This CDR3 region has 13 residues. The ends were cut back, 0 bases at V and 6 bases at J, with 6 bases in the middle. The CDR3 DNA sequence: TGCGCCAGCAGCCAAGATCGTGGTCAGCCCCAGCATTTT. This translates into CASSQDRGQPQHF.

The count of this clone is one. This chain links TRBV18 with TRBJ1-4, with D perhaps TRBD1 (5 bases). Germline V gene sequence: CDR1 KGHSH, CDR2 LQKENI. The CDR3 is made up of 14 amino acids. Trimming cost V 3 bases and J 7 bases, with 12 bases left between them. In DNA, the CDR3 is TGTGCCAGCTCACCCCGGCAGGGCCCTGAAAAACTGTTTTTT. Translated: CASSPRQGPEKLFF.

V usage is TRBV19 and J usage is TRBJ1-5; D is possibly TRBD1 (6 bases). V lost 4 bases to trimming and J lost 4 bases, with 20 bases between them. The germline gives CDR1 LNHDA, CDR2 SQIVND (reference sequence). The CDR3 is 17 amino acids. The CDR3 sequence is CASSRASGGEGNQPQHF. The CDR3 DNA reads as TGTGCCAGTAGTAGAGCTTCCGGGGGCGAAGGGAATCAGCCCCAGCATTTT. Looking up the rest from reference TRBV19 and TRBJ1-5 gives the full variable domain: DGGITQSPKYLFRKEGQNVTLSCEQNLNHDAMYWYRQDPGQGLRLIYYSQIVNDFQKGDIAEGYSVSREKKESFPLTVTSAQKNPTAFYLCASSRASGGEGNQPQHFGDGTRLSIL.

The CDR3 here is CASSRDTYGYTF. The DNA of the CDR3 is TGCGCCAGCAGCCGGGACACCTATGGCTACACCTTC. This chain joins TRBV5-1 and TRBJ1-2; D might be TRBD1 (6 bases). V lost 4 bases and J 4 bases, leaving 8 bases between the germline ends. From germline, CDR1 is SGHRS and CDR2 YFSETQ. The CDR3 loop spans 12 amino acids. The full variable domain, its missing parts supplied by reference TRBV5-1 and TRBJ1-2, is KAGVTQTPRYLIKTRGQQVTLSCSPISGHRSVSWYQQTPGQGLQFLFEYFSETQRNKGNFPGRFSGRQFSNSRSEMNVSTLELGDSALYLCASSRDTYGYTFGSGTRLTVV.

The chain joins TRBV7-9 to TRBJ1-5; the match to TRBD1 covers 10 bases. Trimming at V came to 4 bases and at J to 0 bases, leaving 9 bases not matched to a gene. Germline CDR1 SEHNR, CDR2 FQNEAQ (reference sequence). This CDR3 has 18 residues. CDR3 DNA sequence: TGTGCCAGCAGCTCGGACGCGACAGGGGGCCGTAGCAATCAGCCCCAGCATTTT. Its translation is CASSSDATGGRSNQPQHF.

This rearrangement joins TRBV28 to TRBJ2-3; TRBD2 agrees at 11 bases. There are 16 residues in the CDR3. V was clipped by 4 bases and J by 5 bases; unmatched bases: 8. Germline CDR1 reads MDHEN; CDR2 reads SYDVKM. CDR3 residues: CASSSQLAGVGDTQYF. The CDR3 nucleotides read TGTGCCAGCAGTTCTCAACTAGCGGGGGTTGGAGATACGCAGTATTTT.

This clone came up once. The gene calls are TRBV19 and TRBJ1-5, with TRBD1 as a possible D gene (6 bases). CDR1 is LNHDA and CDR2 is SQIVND in the germline V gene (reference sequence). The germline V and J ends were trimmed by 6 bases and 7 bases, with 16 bases remaining between them. The CDR3 loop spans 14 amino acids. The CDR3 reads CASRLDRYEQPQHF. In DNA, the CDR3 is TGTGCCAGTAGACTCGACAGGTATGAACAGCCCCAGCATTTT.

The J gene is TRBJ1-3, the V gene TRBV4-2, with D possibly TRBD1 on 5 matching bases. The CDR3 totals 18 residues. Germline V gives CDR1 LGHNA, CDR2 YNFKEQ. V gave up 2 bases and J gave up 0 bases, with 17 bases separating them. In nucleotides, the CDR3 is TGTGCCAGCAGCCAAAGAGCCGGGGTGGGACCCTCTGGAAACACCATATATTTT. The encoded protein is CASSQRAGVGPSGNTIYF.

This clone has a handful of counts. The chain has TRBV9 and TRBJ1-2; D remains unclear. The CDR3 runs 13 residues. CDR1 is SGDLS, CDR2 YYNGEE, per germline. V lost 3 bases and J lost 4, with 10 bases in between. The CDR3 region has the DNA TGTGCCAGCAGCGCCTGGGCCTTCTATGGCTACACCTTC. Translated, it gives CASSAWAFYGYTF.

The chain recombines TRBV5-1 with TRBJ2-3; D is unresolved. The CDR3 contains 11 residues. Germline CDR1 is SGHRS and CDR2 is YFSETQ. With 2 bases removed from V and 4 bases from J, the gap between germline ends came to 2 bases. For the CDR3, the DNA is TGCGCCAGCAGCTTTGCAGATACGCAGTATTTT. Translated, it gives CASSFADTQYF.